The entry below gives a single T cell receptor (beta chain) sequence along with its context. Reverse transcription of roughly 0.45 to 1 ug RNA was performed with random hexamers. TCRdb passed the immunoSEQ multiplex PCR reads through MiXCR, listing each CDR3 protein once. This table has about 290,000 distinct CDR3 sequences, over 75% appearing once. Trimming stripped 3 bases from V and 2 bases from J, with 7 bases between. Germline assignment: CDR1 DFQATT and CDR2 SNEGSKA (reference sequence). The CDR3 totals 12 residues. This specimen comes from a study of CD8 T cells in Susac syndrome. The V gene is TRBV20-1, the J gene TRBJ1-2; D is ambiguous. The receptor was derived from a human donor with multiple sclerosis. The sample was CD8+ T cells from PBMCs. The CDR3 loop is CSASSVNYGYTF. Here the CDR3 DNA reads TGCAGTGCTAGTTCCGTAAACTATGGCTACACCTTC.